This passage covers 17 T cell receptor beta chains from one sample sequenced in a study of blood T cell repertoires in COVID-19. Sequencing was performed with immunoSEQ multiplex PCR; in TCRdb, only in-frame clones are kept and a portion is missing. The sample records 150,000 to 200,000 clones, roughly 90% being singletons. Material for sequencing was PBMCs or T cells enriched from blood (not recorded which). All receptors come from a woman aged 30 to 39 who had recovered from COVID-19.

As DNA, the CDR3 is TGTGCCAGCAGCAATAAGGGACAAATCTCTGGAAACACCATATATTTT. Amino acids: CASSNKGQISGNTIYF. The V gene is TRBV21-1, the J gene TRBJ1-3; the table's D gene call, TRBD1, was not cross checked with the DNA. TRBV21-1 is termed a pseudogene. The CDR3 totals 16 residues.

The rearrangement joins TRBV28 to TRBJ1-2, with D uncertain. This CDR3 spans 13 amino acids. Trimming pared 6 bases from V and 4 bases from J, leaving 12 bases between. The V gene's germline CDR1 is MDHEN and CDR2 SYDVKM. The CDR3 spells CASRKAVVYGYTF. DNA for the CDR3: TGTGCCAGCAGAAAGGCGGTCGTCTATGGCTACACCTTC.

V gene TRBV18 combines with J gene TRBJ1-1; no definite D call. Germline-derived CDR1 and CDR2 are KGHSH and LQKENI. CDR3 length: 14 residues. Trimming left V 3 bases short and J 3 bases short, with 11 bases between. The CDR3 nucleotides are TGTGCCAGCTCACCGGAAGCAGGTTACACTGAAGCTTTCTTT. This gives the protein CASSPEAGYTEAFF.

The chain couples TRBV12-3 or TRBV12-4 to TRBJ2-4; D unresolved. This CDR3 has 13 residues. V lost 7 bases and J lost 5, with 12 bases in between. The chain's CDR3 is CASTTYEQNIQYF. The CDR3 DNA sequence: TGTGCCAGCACCACCTATGAGCAAAACATTCAGTACTTC.

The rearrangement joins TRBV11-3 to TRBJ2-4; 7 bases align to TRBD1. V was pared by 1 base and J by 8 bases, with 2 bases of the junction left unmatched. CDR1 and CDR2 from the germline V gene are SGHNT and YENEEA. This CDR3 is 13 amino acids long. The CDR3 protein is CASSLVQGDIQYF. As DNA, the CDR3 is TGTGCCAGCAGCTTAGTTCAGGGGGACATTCAGTACTTC. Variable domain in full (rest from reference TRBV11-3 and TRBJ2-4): EAGVVQSPRYKIIEKKQPVAFWCNPISGHNTLYWYLQNLGQGPELLIRYENEEAVDDSQLPKDRFSAERLKGVDSTLKIQPAELGDSAVYLCASSLVQGDIQYFGAGTRLSVL.

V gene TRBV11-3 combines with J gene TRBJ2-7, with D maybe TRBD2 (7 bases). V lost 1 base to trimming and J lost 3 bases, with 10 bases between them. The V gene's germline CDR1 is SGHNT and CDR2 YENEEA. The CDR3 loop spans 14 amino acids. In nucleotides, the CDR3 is TGTGCCAGCAGCTTAGGAGGGGGGGGCTACGAGCAGTACTTC. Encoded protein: CASSLGGGGYEQYF.

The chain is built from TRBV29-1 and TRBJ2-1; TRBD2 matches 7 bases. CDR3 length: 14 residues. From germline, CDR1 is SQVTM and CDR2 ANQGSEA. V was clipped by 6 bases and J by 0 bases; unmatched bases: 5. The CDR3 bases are TGCAGCGTGTGGGGCGGGAGCTCCTACAATGAGCAGTTCTTC. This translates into CSVWGGSSYNEQFF.

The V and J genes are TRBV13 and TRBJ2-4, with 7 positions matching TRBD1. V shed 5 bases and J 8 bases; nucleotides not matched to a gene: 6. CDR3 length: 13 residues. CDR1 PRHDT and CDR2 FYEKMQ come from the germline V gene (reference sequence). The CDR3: CASSPGQVDIQYF. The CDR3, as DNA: TGTGCCAGCAGCCCAGGACAGGTGGACATTCAGTACTTC.

The CDR3 spells CASSPHRRGSSGELFF. CDR3 DNA sequence: TGTGCCAGCAGCCCACATAGGCGGGGCAGCAGCGGGGAGCTGTTTTTT. The V and J genes are TRBV5-5 and TRBJ2-2; perhaps TRBD2 as D (6 bases). This CDR3 comprises 16 residues. V dropped 4 bases and J dropped 7 bases, with 20 bases sitting between them. Germline-derived CDR1 and CDR2 are SGHKS and YYEKEE (reference sequence).

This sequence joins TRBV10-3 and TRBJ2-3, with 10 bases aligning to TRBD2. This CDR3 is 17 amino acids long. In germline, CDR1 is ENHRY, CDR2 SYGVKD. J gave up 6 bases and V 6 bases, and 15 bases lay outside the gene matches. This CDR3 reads CAIRETLASGSEDTQYF. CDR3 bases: TGTGCCATCAGGGAAACGCTAGCTAGCGGGAGTGAGGATACGCAGTATTTT.

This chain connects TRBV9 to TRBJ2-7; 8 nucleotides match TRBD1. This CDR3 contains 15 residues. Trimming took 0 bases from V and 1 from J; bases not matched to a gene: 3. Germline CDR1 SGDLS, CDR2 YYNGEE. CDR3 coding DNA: TGTGCCAGCAGCGTAGGGGGACAGGCTTCCTACGAGCAGTACTTC. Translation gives CASSVGGQASYEQYF.

CDR3: CACRDRGIYGYTF. CDR3 coding DNA: TGTGCCTGCCGGGACAGGGGAATATATGGCTACACCTTC. The rearrangement uses TRBV30 and TRBJ1-2; 10 nucleotides match TRBD1. CDR1 is GTSNPN and CDR2 is SVGIG in the germline V gene (reference sequence). The CDR3 runs to 13 residues. The V gene end was trimmed by 6 bases and the J gene end by 5 bases; junction bases not matched to a gene: 6. The complete variable domain, with remaining parts taken from reference TRBV30 and TRBJ1-2, reads SQTIHQWPATLVQPVGSPLSLECTVEGTSNPNLYWYRQAAGRGLQLLFYSVGIGQISSEVPQNLSASRPQDRQFILSSKKLLLSDSGFYLCACRDRGIYGYTFGSGTRLTVV.

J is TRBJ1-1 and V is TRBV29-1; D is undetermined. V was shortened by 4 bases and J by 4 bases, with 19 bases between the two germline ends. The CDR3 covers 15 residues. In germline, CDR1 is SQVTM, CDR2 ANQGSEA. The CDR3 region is CSVAYVSSRGTEAFF. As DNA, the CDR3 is TGCAGCGTTGCATACGTGTCCTCGCGGGGCACTGAAGCTTTCTTT.

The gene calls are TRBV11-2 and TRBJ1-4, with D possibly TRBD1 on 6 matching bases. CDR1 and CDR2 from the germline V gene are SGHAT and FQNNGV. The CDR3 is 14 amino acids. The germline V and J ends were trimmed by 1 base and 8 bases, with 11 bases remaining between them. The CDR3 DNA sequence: TGTGCCAGCAGCTTAGGCAGGGGAGTGGAAAAACTGTTTTTT. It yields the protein CASSLGRGVEKLFF.

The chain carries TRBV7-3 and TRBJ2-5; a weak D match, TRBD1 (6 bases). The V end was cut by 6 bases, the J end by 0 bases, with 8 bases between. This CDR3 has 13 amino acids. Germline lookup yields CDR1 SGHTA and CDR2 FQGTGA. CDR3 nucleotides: TGTGCCAGCAGTTACAGGGACCAAGAGACCCAGTACTTC. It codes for CASSYRDQETQYF.

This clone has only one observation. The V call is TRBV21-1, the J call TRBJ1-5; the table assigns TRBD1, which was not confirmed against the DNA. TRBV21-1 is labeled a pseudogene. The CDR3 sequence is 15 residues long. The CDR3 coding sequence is TGTGCCAGCAGCAAACCCGACAGGGCCCATCAGCCCCAGCATTTT. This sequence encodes CASSKPDRAHQPQHF.

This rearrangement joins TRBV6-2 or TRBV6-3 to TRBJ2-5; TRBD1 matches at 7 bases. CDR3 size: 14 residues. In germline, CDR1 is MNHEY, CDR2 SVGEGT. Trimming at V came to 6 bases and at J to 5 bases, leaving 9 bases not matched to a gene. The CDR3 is CASSKQGQRETQYF. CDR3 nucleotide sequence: TGTGCCAGCAGCAAACAGGGGCAACGGGAGACCCAGTACTTC.